This is a list of T cell receptor beta chains from one sample in a study of blood T cell repertoires in COVID-19. Data came from immunoSEQ multiplex PCR; TCRdb stores just in-frame clones and leaves some out. The table has 400,000 to 450,000 clones, around 89% seen once. Sequencing was carried out using peripheral blood. The source is a woman aged 50 to 60 with COVID-19, enrolled during active disease. Both conserved end residues are part of each CDR3. Fields, in order: CDR3 length, D gene, J gene, V gene, clone size, CDR3 protein, CDR3 DNA. A D gene is named only where the DNA matches it firmly. Not every row has a clone size; where given, it reads once, few, many or a size class.

cdr3_length: 15; d_call: TRBD1; j_call: TRBJ2-3; v_call: TRBV15; clone_size: -; cdr3_aa: CATSRETGLTDTQYF; cdr3_nt: TGTGCCACCAGCAGAGAGACAGGGCTCACAGATACGCAGTATTTT
cdr3_length: 15; d_call: -; j_call: TRBJ2-1; v_call: TRBV19; clone_size: once; cdr3_aa: CASSIDKERYNEQFF; cdr3_nt: TGTGCCAGTAGTATAGATAAGGAGCGGTACAATGAGCAGTTCTTC
cdr3_length: 13; d_call: -; j_call: TRBJ1-1; v_call: TRBV4-1; clone_size: -; cdr3_aa: CASSHPRVTEAFF; cdr3_nt: TGCGCCAGCAGCCATCCCAGGGTGACTGAAGCTTTCTTT
cdr3_length: 12; d_call: -; j_call: TRBJ2-3; v_call: TRBV10-2; clone_size: -; cdr3_aa: CASSDMTDTQYF; cdr3_nt: TGCGCCAGCAGTGATATGACAGATACGCAGTATTTT
cdr3_length: 13; d_call: -; j_call: TRBJ1-1; v_call: TRBV20-1; clone_size: -; cdr3_aa: CSASDGGRAEAFF; cdr3_nt: TGCAGTGCTAGTGACGGGGGGAGGGCTGAAGCTTTCTTT
cdr3_length: 15; d_call: TRBD1; j_call: TRBJ2-2; v_call: TRBV5-1; clone_size: -; cdr3_aa: CASSPGQGFVGELFF; cdr3_nt: TGCGCCAGCAGCCCTGGACAGGGTTTTGTCGGGGAGCTGTTTTTT
cdr3_length: 10; d_call: TRBD1; j_call: TRBJ2-7; v_call: TRBV24-1; clone_size: once; cdr3_aa: CATSEPGGYF; cdr3_nt: TGTGCCACCAGTGAGCCAGGGGGCTACTTC
cdr3_length: 15; d_call: -; j_call: TRBJ2-1; v_call: TRBV5-1; clone_size: -; cdr3_aa: CASSLVQGNYNEQFF; cdr3_nt: TGCGCCAGCAGCTTGGTTCAGGGCAACTACAATGAGCAGTTCTTC
cdr3_length: 15; d_call: TRBD2; j_call: TRBJ2-1; v_call: TRBV12-5; clone_size: -; cdr3_aa: CASGFLAGVDNEQFF; cdr3_nt: TGTGCTAGTGGTTTCCTCGCGGGGGTGGACAATGAGCAGTTCTTC
cdr3_length: 14; d_call: TRBD1; j_call: TRBJ1-2; v_call: TRBV25-1; clone_size: -; cdr3_aa: CASSESGRGLGYTF; cdr3_nt: TGTGCCAGCAGTGAATCAGGCAGGGGGCTAGGCTACACCTTC
cdr3_length: 14; d_call: TRBD1; j_call: TRBJ2-1; v_call: TRBV27; clone_size: -; cdr3_aa: CASSSGQLRHEQFF; cdr3_nt: TGTGCCAGCAGTTCGGGACAGCTGAGGCATGAGCAGTTCTTC
cdr3_length: 16; d_call: TRBD2; j_call: TRBJ2-3; v_call: TRBV4-1; clone_size: -; cdr3_aa: CASSPLAGGYTDTQYF; cdr3_nt: TGCGCCAGCAGCCCCTTAGCGGGGGGGTACACAGATACGCAGTATTTT
cdr3_length: 15; d_call: TRBD1; j_call: TRBJ2-7; v_call: TRBV18; clone_size: -; cdr3_aa: CASSPSGDRPYEQYF; cdr3_nt: TGTGCCAGCTCACCAAGTGGGGACAGGCCTTACGAGCAGTACTTC
cdr3_length: 13; d_call: -; j_call: TRBJ1-3; v_call: TRBV19; clone_size: -; cdr3_aa: CASSVGTGNTIYF; cdr3_nt: TGTGCCAGTAGTGTCGGGACAGGAAACACCATATATTTT
cdr3_length: 13; d_call: -; j_call: TRBJ1-1; v_call: TRBV6-1; clone_size: -; cdr3_aa: CASSEALATEAFF; cdr3_nt: TGTGCCAGCAGTGAAGCGCTGGCCACTGAAGCTTTCTTT
cdr3_length: 15; d_call: -; j_call: TRBJ2-7; v_call: TRBV4-1; clone_size: -; cdr3_aa: CASSQDSGSSYEQYF; cdr3_nt: TGCGCCAGCAGCCAAGATTCGGGGTCCTCCTACGAGCAGTACTTC
cdr3_length: 13; d_call: -; j_call: TRBJ2-2; v_call: TRBV9; clone_size: -; cdr3_aa: CASSRTHTGELFF; cdr3_nt: TGTGCCAGCAGCCGCACTCACACCGGGGAGCTGTTTTTT
cdr3_length: 14; d_call: TRBD1; j_call: TRBJ2-3; v_call: TRBV24-1; clone_size: -; cdr3_aa: CATSDWGQIDTQYF; cdr3_nt: TGTGCCACCAGTGACTGGGGACAGATAGATACGCAGTATTTT
cdr3_length: 18; d_call: TRBD2; j_call: TRBJ2-3; v_call: TRBV10-1; clone_size: -; cdr3_aa: CASNTGTSGGALTDTQYF; cdr3_nt: TGCGCCAGCAATACCGGGACTAGCGGGGGGGCCCTGACAGATACGCAGTATTTT
cdr3_length: 12; d_call: TRBD1; j_call: TRBJ2-1; v_call: TRBV10-3; clone_size: -; cdr3_aa: CAIRGQYNEQFF; cdr3_nt: TGTGCCATCAGGGGACAGTACAATGAGCAGTTCTTC
cdr3_length: 13; d_call: -; j_call: TRBJ1-2; v_call: TRBV18; clone_size: -; cdr3_aa: CASSPRDYYGYTF; cdr3_nt: TGTGCCAGCTCCCCTCGGGATTACTATGGCTACACCTTC
cdr3_length: 13; d_call: -; j_call: TRBJ1-2; v_call: TRBV12-3/TRBV12-4; clone_size: -; cdr3_aa: CASSSGQRSGYTF; cdr3_nt: TGTGCCAGCAGCTCAGGACAGAGGAGTGGCTACACCTTC
cdr3_length: 13; d_call: -; j_call: TRBJ1-6; v_call: TRBV19; clone_size: -; cdr3_aa: CASSPGGSSPLHF; cdr3_nt: TGTGCCAGTAGTCCCGGGGGTTCTTCACCCCTCCACTTT
cdr3_length: 17; d_call: -; j_call: TRBJ1-3; v_call: TRBV5-6; clone_size: few; cdr3_aa: CASSLAVGAGSGNTIYF; cdr3_nt: TGTGCCAGCAGCTTGGCGGTGGGTGCGGGGTCTGGAAACACCATATATTTT
cdr3_length: 15; d_call: -; j_call: TRBJ2-3; v_call: TRBV9; clone_size: -; cdr3_aa: CASSPPSRVTDTQYF; cdr3_nt: TGTGCCAGCAGCCCTCCGAGTCGTGTCACAGATACGCAGTATTTT
cdr3_length: 13; d_call: -; j_call: TRBJ2-4; v_call: TRBV18; clone_size: -; cdr3_aa: CASSLGLGNIQYF; cdr3_nt: TGTGCCAGCTCACTAGGACTTGGAAACATTCAGTACTTC
cdr3_length: 14; d_call: TRBD1; j_call: TRBJ2-2; v_call: TRBV19; clone_size: -; cdr3_aa: CARGTGGSGGELFF; cdr3_nt: TGTGCCAGGGGGACAGGGGGCAGCGGCGGGGAGCTGTTTTTT
cdr3_length: 15; d_call: -; j_call: TRBJ1-5; v_call: TRBV6-1; clone_size: -; cdr3_aa: CASSEVPDRNQPQHF; cdr3_nt: TGTGCCAGCAGTGAAGTCCCAGATCGCAATCAGCCCCAGCATTTT
cdr3_length: 14; d_call: -; j_call: TRBJ2-5; v_call: TRBV3-1/TRBV3-2; clone_size: few; cdr3_aa: CASSQDTRRGTQYF; cdr3_nt: TGTGCCAGCAGCCAAGACACTCGCCGTGGGACCCAGTACTTC
cdr3_length: 13; d_call: TRBD1; j_call: TRBJ2-7; v_call: TRBV10-2; clone_size: -; cdr3_aa: CASRQGASYEQYF; cdr3_nt: TGCGCCAGCAGGCAGGGGGCCTCCTACGAGCAGTACTTC
cdr3_length: 14; d_call: TRBD1; j_call: TRBJ1-1; v_call: TRBV5-4; clone_size: -; cdr3_aa: CASSLVSGGTEAFF; cdr3_nt: TGTGCCAGCAGCTTGGTTTCAGGGGGCACTGAAGCTTTCTTT
cdr3_length: 15; d_call: -; j_call: TRBJ2-5; v_call: TRBV10-1; clone_size: -; cdr3_aa: CASSEAWTGEETQYF; cdr3_nt: TGCGCCAGCAGTGAGGCATGGACCGGGGAAGAGACCCAGTACTTC
cdr3_length: 14; d_call: -; j_call: TRBJ2-1; v_call: TRBV25-1; clone_size: -; cdr3_aa: CASSDQGPPNEQFF; cdr3_nt: TGTGCCAGCAGTGACCAGGGTCCCCCCAATGAGCAGTTCTTC
cdr3_length: 16; d_call: TRBD2; j_call: TRBJ2-3; v_call: TRBV24-1; clone_size: -; cdr3_aa: CATSGSGAGVTDTQYF; cdr3_nt: TGTGCCACCAGTGGGTCCGGTGCGGGGGTCACAGATACGCAGTATTTT
cdr3_length: 12; d_call: -; j_call: TRBJ2-3; v_call: TRBV2; clone_size: -; cdr3_aa: CASRQVADTQYF; cdr3_nt: TGTGCCTCTCGACAGGTGGCAGATACGCAGTATTTT
cdr3_length: 12; d_call: -; j_call: TRBJ1-4; v_call: TRBV3-1/TRBV3-2; clone_size: once; cdr3_aa: CASSLTPFELFF; cdr3_nt: TGTGCCAGCAGCCTAACACCGTTCGAACTGTTTTTT
cdr3_length: 14; d_call: -; j_call: TRBJ1-6; v_call: TRBV6-4; clone_size: -; cdr3_aa: CASSEGLNNSPLHF; cdr3_nt: TGTGCCAGCAGCGAGGGACTGAATAATTCACCCCTCCACTTT
cdr3_length: 12; d_call: -; j_call: TRBJ2-7; v_call: TRBV30; clone_size: -; cdr3_aa: CACRRSGEEQYF; cdr3_nt: TGTGCCTGCCGCCGGTCAGGGGAAGAGCAGTACTTC
cdr3_length: 14; d_call: -; j_call: TRBJ2-5; v_call: TRBV11-2; clone_size: -; cdr3_aa: CASRGQGNQETQYF; cdr3_nt: TGTGCCAGCCGCGGCCAGGGAAACCAAGAGACCCAGTACTTC
cdr3_length: 14; d_call: -; j_call: TRBJ2-1; v_call: TRBV7-9; clone_size: -; cdr3_aa: CASSSTNSYNEQFF; cdr3_nt: TGTGCCAGCAGCTCAACAAACTCCTACAATGAGCAGTTCTTC
cdr3_length: 16; d_call: -; j_call: TRBJ1-5; v_call: TRBV2; clone_size: -; cdr3_aa: CASSEFVGEGNQPQHF; cdr3_nt: TGTGCCAGCAGTGAATTCGTTGGCGAGGGCAATCAGCCCCAGCATTTT
cdr3_length: 16; d_call: TRBD1; j_call: TRBJ1-1; v_call: TRBV4-1; clone_size: -; cdr3_aa: CASSQPDREIGTEAFF; cdr3_nt: TGCGCCAGCAGCCAACCGGACAGGGAAATTGGCACTGAAGCTTTCTTT
cdr3_length: 15; d_call: TRBD2; j_call: TRBJ2-7; v_call: TRBV27; clone_size: -; cdr3_aa: CASSRLAGGNYEQYF; cdr3_nt: TGTGCCAGCAGTAGACTAGCGGGTGGGAACTATGAGCAGTACTTC
cdr3_length: 16; d_call: -; j_call: TRBJ2-7; v_call: TRBV5-4; clone_size: -; cdr3_aa: CASSSSSGGSSYEQYF; cdr3_nt: TGTGCCAGCAGCTCCTCCTCCGGAGGGAGCTCCTACGAGCAGTACTTC
cdr3_length: 15; d_call: TRBD1; j_call: TRBJ1-5; v_call: TRBV27; clone_size: -; cdr3_aa: CASSLHRGENQPQHF; cdr3_nt: TGTGCCAGCAGTTTGCACAGGGGGGAAAATCAGCCCCAGCATTTT